This T cell receptor beta chain was captured in a study of tumor and adjacent non-tumor tissue in lung cancer. The wider study: Patients comprised roughly 12 adenocarcinoma, a couple of squamous cell carcinoma and 1 small cell lung cancer. Patients were aged roughly 31 to 76, 9 to 10 men and about five women, stage I to III. Findings and limits, study-wide: Normal lung showed higher cumulative top 100 clone frequency than tumor.

RNA was extracted from bulk tissue without any cell sorting. Chemotherapy-naive patients with new lung cancer underwent thoracic surgery in China, August–November 2014. The CDR3 runs to 15 residues. Germline V gene sequence: CDR1 SGHAT, CDR2 FQNNGV. With respect to this clonotype: The target antigen is unknown. One junction end does not reproduce the germline sequence, and a read error may be involved.

TCRbeta libraries were built with three rounds of nested PCR, modified from ARM-PCR. TCRdb fed the multiplex PCR reads into MiXCR, producing one record per CDR3 protein. Of more than 85,000 distinct CDR3 sequences in the sample, approximately 84% are singletons; the top ten hold 22%. The sample taken for sequencing was lung tumor tissue. The rearrangement joins TRBV11-2 to TRBJ1-1; D may be TRBD1 (5 bases). The origin of this receptor is a man between 65 and 85 years old with non-small cell lung cancer. The CDR3 region is CANSLPNVGGTEAFF. The CDR3 bases are TGTGCCAACAGCCTCCCCAATGTTGGGGGCACTGAAGCTTTCTTT.